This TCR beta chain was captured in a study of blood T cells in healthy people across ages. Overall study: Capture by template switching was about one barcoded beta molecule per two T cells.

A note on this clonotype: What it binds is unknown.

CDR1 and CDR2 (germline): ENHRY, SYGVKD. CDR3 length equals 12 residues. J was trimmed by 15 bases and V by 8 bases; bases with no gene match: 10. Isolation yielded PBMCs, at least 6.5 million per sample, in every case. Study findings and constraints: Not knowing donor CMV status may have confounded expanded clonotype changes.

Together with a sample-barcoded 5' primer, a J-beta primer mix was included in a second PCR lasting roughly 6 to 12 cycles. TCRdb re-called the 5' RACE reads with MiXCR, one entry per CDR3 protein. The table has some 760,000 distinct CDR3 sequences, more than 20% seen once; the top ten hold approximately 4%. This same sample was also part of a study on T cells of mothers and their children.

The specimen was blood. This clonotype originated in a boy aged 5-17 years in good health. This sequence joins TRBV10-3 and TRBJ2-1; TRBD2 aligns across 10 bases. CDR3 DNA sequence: TGTGCCATCCACTCCTCTAGCGGGAGACCGTTCTTC. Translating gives CAIHSSSGRPFF.